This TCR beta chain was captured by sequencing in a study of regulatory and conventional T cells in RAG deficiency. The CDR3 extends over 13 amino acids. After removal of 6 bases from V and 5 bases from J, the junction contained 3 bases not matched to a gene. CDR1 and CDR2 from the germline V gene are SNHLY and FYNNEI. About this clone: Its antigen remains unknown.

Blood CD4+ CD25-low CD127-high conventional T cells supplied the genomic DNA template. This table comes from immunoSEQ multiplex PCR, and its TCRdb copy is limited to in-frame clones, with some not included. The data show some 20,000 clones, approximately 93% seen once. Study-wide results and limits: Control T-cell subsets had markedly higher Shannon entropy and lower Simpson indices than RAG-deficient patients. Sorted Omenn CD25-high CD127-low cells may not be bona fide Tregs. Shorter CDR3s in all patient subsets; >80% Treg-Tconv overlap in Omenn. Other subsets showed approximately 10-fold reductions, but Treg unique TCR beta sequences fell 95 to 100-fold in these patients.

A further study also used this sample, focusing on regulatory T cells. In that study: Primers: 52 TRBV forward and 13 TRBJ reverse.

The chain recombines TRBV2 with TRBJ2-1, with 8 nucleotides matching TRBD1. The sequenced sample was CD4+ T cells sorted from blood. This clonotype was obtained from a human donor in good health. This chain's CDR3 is CASSPDRDNEQFF. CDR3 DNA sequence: TGTGCCAGCAGCCCGGACAGGGACAATGAGCAGTTCTTC.